The 16 T cell receptor beta chains given below trace back to one sample, sequenced in a study of Graves' ophthalmopathy and Graves' hyperthyroidism. Amplification of TCR beta CDR3 regions used RNA transcripts. The first round was an RT-PCR with HTBI primers, and the second round was a multiplex PCR. TCRdb re-called the multiplex PCR reads through MiXCR, storing one row per CDR3 protein. Of hundreds of thousands of distinct CDR3 sequences in the sample, 20% to 25% were seen once. The sequencing sample was made of peripheral blood. The source is a woman between 18 and 29 years old with stable Graves' hyperthyroidism. Some clones in this sample may be carry-over from other donors' samples.

This clonotype has ten or more counts. This chain uses TRBV2 with TRBJ2-7; 10 positions match TRBD1. Per germline, CDR1 SNHLY and CDR2 FYNNEI. This CDR3 comprises 15 residues. V dropped 3 bases and J dropped 9; count of bases not matched to a gene: 11. The CDR3, as DNA: TGTGCCAGCAGTGACGCGAGACAGGGGGCTTATCGGCAGTACTTC. Translation gives CASSDARQGAYRQYF.

This clonotype came up many times. The genes are TRBV2 and TRBJ1-4; 7 bases map to TRBD1. The CDR3 runs 13 residues. The V and J ends lost 6 bases and 6 bases, in that order; junction bases with no gene match: 4. The germline V gene has CDR1 SNHLY and CDR2 FYNNEI. The CDR3 nucleotides read TGTGCCAGCAGAGGCAGGGGGTATGAAAAACTGTTTTTT. Protein: CASRGRGYEKLFF.

The rearrangement uses TRBV12-3 or TRBV12-4 and TRBJ1-2; 7 bases fit TRBD1. The trim removed 5 bases at V and 7 bases at J, leaving 10 bases unmatched. This CDR3 is 14 amino acids long. CDR3 DNA sequence: TGTGCCAGCAGTACGACAGGGAGTCGTGCTGGCTACACCTTC. This gives the protein CASSTTGSRAGYTF.

Many counts were recorded for this clonotype. This chain links TRBV25-1 with TRBJ2-7; 8 bases are a match to TRBD2. Germline assignment: CDR1 MGHDK and CDR2 SYGVNS. The CDR3 is 14 amino acids. V lost 2 bases and J lost 3; bases outside the gene matches: 3. In DNA, the CDR3 is TGTGCCAGCAGTGAAGGCGGGGGGAGCTACGAGCAGTACTTC. Protein product: CASSEGGGSYEQYF.

The V and J genes are TRBV27 and TRBJ1-3; maybe TRBD1 (5 bases). The CDR3 is made up of 14 amino acids. V was trimmed by 9 bases and J by 0 bases, leaving 12 bases between them. Germline-derived CDR1 and CDR2 are MNHEY and SMNVEV (reference sequence). The CDR3 DNA reads as TGTGCCAGAAATGGGGGGTTCTCTGGAAACACCATATATTTT. Its translation is CARNGGFSGNTIYF.

The V and J genes are TRBV3-1 and TRBJ1-3; 7 nucleotides agree with TRBD1. This CDR3 is 15 amino acids long. The V gene end was trimmed by 2 bases and the J gene end by 3 bases; junction bases not matched to a gene: 4. The germline CDR1 and CDR2 sequences are LGHDT and YNNKEL (reference sequence). CDR3 sequence (DNA): TGTGCCAGCAGCCAATCGACAGGGAGTGGAAACACCATATATTTT. Amino acid sequence: CASSQSTGSGNTIYF. Complete variable domain (other parts from reference TRBV3-1 and TRBJ1-3): DTAVSQTPKYLVTQMGNDKSIKCEQNLGHDTMYWYKQDSKKFLKIMFSYNNKELIINETVPNRFSPKSPDKAHLNLHINSLELGDSAVYFCASSQSTGSGNTIYFGEGSWLTVV.

V usage is TRBV7-8 and J usage is TRBJ1-2; the D is unclear. The CDR3 runs 14 residues. The V and J ends lost 5 bases and 4 bases respectively, with 14 bases between them. Looked up from germline, CDR1 is SGHVS and CDR2 is FQNEAQ. CDR3 coding DNA: TGTGCCAGCAGCCCGCCAGGACCGTCCTATGGCTACACCTTC. It is translated as CASSPPGPSYGYTF.

This clonotype was found many times. This sequence joins TRBV2 and TRBJ2-6, with a possible D match to TRBD2 (5 bases). V was trimmed by 5 bases and J by 0 bases, leaving 14 bases between them. This CDR3 region has 17 residues. CDR1 is SNHLY and CDR2 is FYNNEI in the germline V gene. The CDR3 here is CASSSGIAPSGANVLTF. CDR3 nucleotide sequence: TGTGCCAGCAGTTCCGGGATTGCTCCCTCTGGGGCCAACGTCCTGACTTTC. The whole variable domain, filled in from reference TRBV2 and TRBJ2-6, reads EPEVTQTPSHQVTQMGQEVILRCVPISNHLYFYWYRQILGQKVEFLVSFYNNEISEKSEIFDDQFSVERPDGSNFTLKIRSTKLEDSAMYFCASSSGIAPSGANVLTFGAGSRLTVL.

V usage is TRBV12-3 or TRBV12-4 and J usage is TRBJ1-1, with 7 bases identical to TRBD1. The CDR3 consists of 16 residues. V dropped 6 bases and J dropped 4; count of bases not matched to a gene: 14. Here the CDR3 DNA reads TGTGCCAGCAGCCCTAACACAGGGGTCGTCGGCACTGAAGCTTTCTTT. This encodes CASSPNTGVVGTEAFF.

This clonotype appeared many times. This chain links TRBV29-1 with TRBJ1-1; maybe TRBD1 (5 bases). The V gene lost 7 bases and the J gene lost 3 bases, with 15 bases spanning the gap. Germline CDR1 is SQVTM and CDR2 is ANQGSEA. The CDR3 has 13 residues. The DNA for the CDR3 is TGCAGCGCTTCGGGACTAGGGTACACTGAAGCTTTCTTT. As protein: CSASGLGYTEAFF.

Of note for this clonotype: This could be a read error, since a much larger clone is one nucleotide away. The genes are TRBV27 and TRBJ1-6; 12 nucleotides agree with TRBD1. The germline V gene encodes CDR1 MNHEY and CDR2 SMNVEV (reference sequence). This CDR3 is built from 17 residues. V was pared by 5 bases and J by 8 bases, with 10 bases of the junction left unmatched. CDR3 residues: CASSTQRGQGADSPLHF. Here the CDR3 DNA reads TGTGCCAGCAGTACCCAACGGGGACAGGGGGCTGATTCACCCCTCCACTTT.

The table lists this clonotype with many counts. The chain links TRBV4-2 to TRBJ1-5; 7 bases map to TRBD1. The CDR3 contains 15 residues. V lost 6 bases, J lost 0 bases, and 5 bases stayed unmatched. Germline lookup yields CDR1 LGHNA and CDR2 YNFKEQ. CDR3 nucleotides: TGTGCCAGCAGTCGGCAGGGGGATAGCAATCAGCCCCAGCATTTT. Its protein product is CASSRQGDSNQPQHF.

This clonotype was seen at least ten times. The chain links TRBV11-2 to TRBJ2-4, with D possibly TRBD2 on 5 matching bases. The CDR3 totals 15 residues. Germline V gives CDR1 SGHAT, CDR2 FQNNGV. V was cut by 5 bases and J by 3 bases, with 14 bases left in between. CDR3 sequence reads: CASSPLSGGKNIQYF. CDR3 sequence (DNA): TGTGCCAGCAGCCCCTTAAGCGGAGGCAAAAACATTCAGTACTTC. Full variable domain (rest looked up from reference TRBV11-2 and TRBJ2-4): EAGVAQSPRYKIIEKRQSVAFWCNPISGHATLYWYQQILGQGPKLLIQFQNNGVVDDSQLPKDRFSAERLKGVDSTLKIQPAKLEDSAVYLCASSPLSGGKNIQYFGAGTRLSVL.

This clonotype was picked up many times. The V and J genes are TRBV20-1 and TRBJ2-5; D is uncertain. The V end was cut by 6 bases, the J end by 5 bases, with 7 bases between. The CDR3 length is 10 residues. Germline-derived CDR1 and CDR2 are DFQATT and SNEGSKA (reference sequence). As DNA, the CDR3 is TGCAGTGCCTTGCTGGAGACCCAGTACTTC. Protein sequence: CSALLETQYF.

This clonotype came up many times. The genes are TRBV10-3 and TRBJ2-7, with D tentatively TRBD1 (6 bases). Germline V lookup: CDR1 ENHRY, CDR2 SYGVKD. This CDR3 is 14 amino acids long. V lost 0 bases and J lost 2, with 8 bases in between. This chain's CDR3 is CAISESPGAYEQYF. In DNA, the CDR3 is TGTGCCATCAGTGAGTCTCCAGGGGCCTACGAGCAGTACTTC.

This clonotype was detected a few times. This may stem from a read error, because a much larger clone lies one nucleotide away. V and J are TRBV10-3 and TRBJ1-2; 10 bases agree with TRBD1. This CDR3 contains 15 residues. V lost 6 bases to trimming and J lost 3 bases; unmatched junction nucleotides: 7. The germline CDR1 and CDR2 sequences are ENHRY and SYGVKD. CDR3 amino acids: CAISGTGVMDYGYTF. CDR3 sequence (DNA): TGTGCCATCAGCGGGACAGGGGTTATGGACTATGGCTACACCTTC.